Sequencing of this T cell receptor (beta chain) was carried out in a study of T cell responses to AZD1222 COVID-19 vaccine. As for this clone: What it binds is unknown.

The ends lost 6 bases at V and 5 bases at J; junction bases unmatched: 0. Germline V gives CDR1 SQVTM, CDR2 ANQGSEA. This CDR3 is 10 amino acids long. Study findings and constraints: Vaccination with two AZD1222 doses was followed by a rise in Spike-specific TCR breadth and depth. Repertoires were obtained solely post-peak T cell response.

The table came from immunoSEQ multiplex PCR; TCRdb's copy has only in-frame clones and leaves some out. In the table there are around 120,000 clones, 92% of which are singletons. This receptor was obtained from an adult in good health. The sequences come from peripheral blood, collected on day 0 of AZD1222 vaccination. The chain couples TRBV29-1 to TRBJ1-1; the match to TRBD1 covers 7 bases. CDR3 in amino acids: CSVGQTEAFF. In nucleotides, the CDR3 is TGCAGCGTGGGACAGACTGAAGCTTTCTTT.